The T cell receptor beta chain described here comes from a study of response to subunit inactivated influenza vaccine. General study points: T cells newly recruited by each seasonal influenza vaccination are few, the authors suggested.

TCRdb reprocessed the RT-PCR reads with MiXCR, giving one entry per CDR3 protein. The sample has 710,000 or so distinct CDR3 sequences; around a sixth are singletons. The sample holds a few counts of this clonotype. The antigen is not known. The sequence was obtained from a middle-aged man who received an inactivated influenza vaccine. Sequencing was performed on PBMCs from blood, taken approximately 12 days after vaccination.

CDR3 region: CASSYEVREIAQYF. The CDR3 nucleotides are TGTGCCAGCAGTTACGAAGTGCGGGAAATCGCGCAGTATTTT. This chain joins TRBV6-5 and TRBJ2-3, with a tentative D call TRBD2 (6 bases). The CDR3 covers 14 residues. V lost 2 bases to trimming and J lost 10 bases, with 16 bases between them. The germline V gene has CDR1 MNHEY and CDR2 SVGAGI.